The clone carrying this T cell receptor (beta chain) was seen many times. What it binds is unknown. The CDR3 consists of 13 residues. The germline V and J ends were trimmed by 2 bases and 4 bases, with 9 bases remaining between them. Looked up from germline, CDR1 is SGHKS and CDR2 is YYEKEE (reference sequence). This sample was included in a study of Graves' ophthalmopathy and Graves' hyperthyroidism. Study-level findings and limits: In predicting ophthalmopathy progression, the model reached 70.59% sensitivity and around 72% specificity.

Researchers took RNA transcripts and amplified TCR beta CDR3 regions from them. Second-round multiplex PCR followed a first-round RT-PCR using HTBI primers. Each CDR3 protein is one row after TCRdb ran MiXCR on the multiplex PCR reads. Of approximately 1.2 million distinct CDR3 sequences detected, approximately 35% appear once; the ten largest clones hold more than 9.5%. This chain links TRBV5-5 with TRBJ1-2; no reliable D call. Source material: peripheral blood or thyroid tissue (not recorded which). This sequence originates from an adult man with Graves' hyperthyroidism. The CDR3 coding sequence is TGTGCCAGCAGCTTAGCCAGCATCTATGGCTACACCTTC. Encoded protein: CASSLASIYGYTF.